The clone carrying this T cell receptor beta chain is a singleton in its sample. The data were taken from a study of blood T cell repertoires in COVID-19. The length of the CDR3 is 13 residues. V lost 5 bases and J lost 6, with 8 bases in between. The V gene's germline CDR1 is SNHLY and CDR2 FYNNEI. Using immunoSEQ multiplex PCR, the repertoire was profiled, and TCRdb retains in-frame clones only, with some absent. The sample contains tens of thousands of clones, around 84% of which appear only once. This chain links TRBV2 with TRBJ1-6; unclear D gene. The sequencing sample was made of peripheral blood. This receptor was taken from a man in his sixties with acute or convalescent COVID-19. Here the CDR3 reads CASSPRPNSPLHF. CDR3 coding DNA: TGTGCCAGCAGTCCGCGCCCTAATTCACCCCTCCACTTT.